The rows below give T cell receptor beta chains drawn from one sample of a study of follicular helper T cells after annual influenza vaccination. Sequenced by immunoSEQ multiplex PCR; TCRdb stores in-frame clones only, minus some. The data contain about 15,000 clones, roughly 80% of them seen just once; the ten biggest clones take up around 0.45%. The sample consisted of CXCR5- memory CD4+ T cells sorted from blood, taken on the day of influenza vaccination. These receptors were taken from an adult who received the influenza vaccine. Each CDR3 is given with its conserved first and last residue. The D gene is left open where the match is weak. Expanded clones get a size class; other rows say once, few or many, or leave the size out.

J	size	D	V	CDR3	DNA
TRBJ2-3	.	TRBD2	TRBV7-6	CASSSLADKDTDTQYF	TGTGCCAGCAGCTCCCTAGCGGACAAGGACACAGATACGCAGTATTTT
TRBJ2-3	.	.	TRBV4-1	CASSPLARLTDTQYF	TGCGCCAGCAGCCCCCTAGCTAGGCTCACAGATACGCAGTATTTT
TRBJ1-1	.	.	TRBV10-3	CAISEEGRREGKAFF	TGTGCCATCAGTGAAGAGGGCCGCAGGGAAGGAAAAGCTTTCTTT
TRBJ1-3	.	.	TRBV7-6	CASSSPRGAGNTIYF	TGTGCCAGCAGCTCCCCCCGGGGGGCTGGAAACACCATATATTTT
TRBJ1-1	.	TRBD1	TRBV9	CASSEGAANTEAFF	TGTGCCAGCAGCGAGGGGGCAGCGAACACTGAAGCTTTCTTT
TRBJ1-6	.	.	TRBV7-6	CASSWAGRSPLHF	TGTGCCAGCAGCTGGGCCGGGCGCTCACCCCTCCACTTT
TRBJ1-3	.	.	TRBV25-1	CASSDSIGRRGSGNTIYF	TGTGCCAGCAGTGATTCAATCGGCCGTCGGGGCTCTGGAAACACCATATATTTT
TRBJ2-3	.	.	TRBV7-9	CASSSPEMADTQYF	TGTGCCAGCAGCTCCCCAGAAATGGCAGATACGCAGTATTTT
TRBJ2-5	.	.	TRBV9	CASSRVGETQYF	TGTGCCAGCAGCAGGGTAGGAGAGACCCAGTACTTC
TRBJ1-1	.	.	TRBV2	CASRAGSMNTEAFF	TGTGCCAGCAGAGCCGGCAGCATGAACACTGAAGCTTTCTTT
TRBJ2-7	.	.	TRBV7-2	CASSFSYEQYF	TGTGCCAGCAGTTTCTCCTACGAGCAGTACTTC
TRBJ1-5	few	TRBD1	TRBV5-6	CASSRRGARTGGNQPQHF	TGTGCCAGCAGCCGAAGGGGGGCGAGGACAGGGGGCAATCAGCCCCAGCATTTT